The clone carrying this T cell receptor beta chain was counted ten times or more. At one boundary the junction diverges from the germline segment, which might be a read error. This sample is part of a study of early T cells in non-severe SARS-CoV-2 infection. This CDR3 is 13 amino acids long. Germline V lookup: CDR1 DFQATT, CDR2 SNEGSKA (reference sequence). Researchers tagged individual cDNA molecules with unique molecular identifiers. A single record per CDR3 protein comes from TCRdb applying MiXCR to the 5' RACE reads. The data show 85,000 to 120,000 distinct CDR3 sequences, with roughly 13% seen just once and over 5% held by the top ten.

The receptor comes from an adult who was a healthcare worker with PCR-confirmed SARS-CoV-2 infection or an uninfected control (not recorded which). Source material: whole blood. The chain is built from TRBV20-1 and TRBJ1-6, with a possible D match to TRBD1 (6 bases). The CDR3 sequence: CSAREDSTTPLHF. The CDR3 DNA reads TGCAGTGCTCGAGAGGACAGCACGACACCCCTCCACTTT.